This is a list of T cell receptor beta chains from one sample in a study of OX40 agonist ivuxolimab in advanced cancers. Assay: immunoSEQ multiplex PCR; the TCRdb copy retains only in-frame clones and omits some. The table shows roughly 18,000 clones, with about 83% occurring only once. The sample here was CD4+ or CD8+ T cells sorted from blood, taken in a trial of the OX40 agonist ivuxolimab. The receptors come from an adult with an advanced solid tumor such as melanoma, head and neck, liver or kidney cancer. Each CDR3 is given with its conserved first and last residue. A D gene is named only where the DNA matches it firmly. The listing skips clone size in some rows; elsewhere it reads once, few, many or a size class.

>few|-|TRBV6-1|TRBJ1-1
CASSEWSDTEAFF
TGTGCCAGCAGTGAATGGTCTGACACTGAAGCTTTCTTT
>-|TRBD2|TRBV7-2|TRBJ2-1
CASSPGLGENEQFF
TGTGCCAGCAGCCCGGGACTAGGTGAGAATGAGCAGTTCTTC
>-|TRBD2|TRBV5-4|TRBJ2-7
CASSLGTRRVYEQYF
TGTGCCAGCAGCTTAGGGACTAGACGGGTCTACGAGCAGTACTTC
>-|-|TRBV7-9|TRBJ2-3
CASSPGRAADTQYF
TGTGCCAGCAGCCCGGGTAGAGCCGCAGATACGCAGTATTTT
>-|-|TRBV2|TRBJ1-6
CASSESAPSPRERPLHF
TGTGCCAGCAGTGAAAGCGCCCCGTCTCCAAGGGAACGGCCCCTCCACTTT
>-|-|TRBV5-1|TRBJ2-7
CASSPLDPDEQYF
TGCGCCAGCAGCCCGCTGGACCCAGACGAGCAGTACTTC
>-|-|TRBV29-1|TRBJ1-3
CSAVGRDGNTIYF
TGCAGCGCGGTGGGCAGGGATGGAAACACCATATATTTT
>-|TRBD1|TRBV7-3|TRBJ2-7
CASRLNSGTASYEQYF
TGTGCCAGCAGGCTAAACTCGGGGACAGCATCCTACGAGCAGTACTTC
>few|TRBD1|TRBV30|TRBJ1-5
CAWQGGQPQHF
TGTGCCTGGCAGGGGGGCCAGCCCCAGCATTTT
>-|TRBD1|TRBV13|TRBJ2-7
CASSPRRGTGNYEQYF
TGTGCCAGCAGCCCCCGCCGAGGGACAGGGAACTACGAGCAGTACTTC
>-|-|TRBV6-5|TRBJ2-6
CASSYAHSGANVLTF
TGTGCCAGCAGTTACGCGCACTCTGGGGCCAACGTCCTGACTTTC